This is a list of T cell receptor beta chains from one sample in a study of post-analysis software for immune sequencing data. MiXCR, run by TCRdb on the PCR reads, gives a single entry per CDR3 protein. The table lists roughly 800,000 distinct CDR3 sequences, 53% of them singletons. Sequencing used blood. The receptors were sampled from a girl aged 5-17 years with multiple sclerosis. Each CDR3 is given without its conserved first and last residue.

len: 10
j_gene: TRBJ2-4
v_gene: TRBV2
CDR3aa: ASSAGGINQY

len: 12
j_gene: TRBJ1-1
v_gene: TRBV3-1
CDR3aa: ASSQLGPNTEAF

len: 13
j_gene: TRBJ2-6
v_gene: TRBV29-1
CDR3aa: SVEGSISGANVLT

len: 12
j_gene: TRBJ2-7
v_gene: TRBV7-9
CDR3aa: ASSFYGMNYEQY

len: 13
j_gene: TRBJ1-2
v_gene: TRBV6-2/TRBV6-3
CDR3aa: ASKQTGGANYGYT

len: 13
j_gene: TRBJ2-5
v_gene: TRBV7-8
CDR3aa: ASSPGRTFQETQY

len: 13
j_gene: TRBJ2-7
v_gene: TRBV18
CDR3aa: ASSLSGTGSYEQY

len: 12
j_gene: TRBJ1-5
v_gene: TRBV2
CDR3aa: ASRGQAGNQPQH

len: 12
j_gene: NA
v_gene: TRBV5-1
CDR3aa: ASSSSGRDETQY

len: 12
j_gene: TRBJ2-1
v_gene: TRBV29-1
CDR3aa: SVGTSGGAIEQF

len: 12
j_gene: TRBJ2-5
v_gene: TRBV7-9
CDR3aa: ASSFQVSQETQY

len: 10
j_gene: TRBJ2-7
v_gene: TRBV5-1
CDR3aa: ASSQRPYEQY

len: 14
j_gene: TRBJ2-5
v_gene: TRBV5-8
CDR3aa: ASSLGGAGGHPAQY

len: 13
j_gene: TRBJ2-1
v_gene: TRBV20-1
CDR3aa: SARVGSGSVYEQF

len: 14
j_gene: TRBJ2-5
v_gene: TRBV4-1
CDR3aa: ASSQASAGPQETQY

len: 11
j_gene: TRBJ2-7
v_gene: TRBV7-9
CDR3aa: ASSPGVVCEQY

len: 15
j_gene: TRBJ1-6
v_gene: TRBV9
CDR3aa: ASSVAHSNSYNSPLH

len: 14
j_gene: TRBJ2-2
v_gene: TRBV12-3/TRBV12-4
CDR3aa: ASSLVPGANTGELF

len: 11
j_gene: TRBJ2-5
v_gene: TRBV4-1
CDR3aa: ASSPRLAETQY

len: 13
j_gene: TRBJ2-7
v_gene: TRBV4-2
CDR3aa: ASRLAGDLSYEQY

len: 13
j_gene: TRBJ1-1
v_gene: TRBV14
CDR3aa: ASSRNRAVNTEAF

len: 12
j_gene: TRBJ2-1
v_gene: TRBV29-1
CDR3aa: SVVTPRSYNEQF

len: 13
j_gene: TRBJ2-1
v_gene: TRBV18
CDR3aa: ASSPPERVYNEQF

len: 12
j_gene: TRBJ2-7
v_gene: TRBV7-3
CDR3aa: ASSQTGEHYEQY

len: 14
j_gene: TRBJ1-6
v_gene: TRBV10-3
CDR3aa: AISEANPGPNSPLH

len: 12
j_gene: TRBJ1-4
v_gene: TRBV7-2
CDR3aa: ASSLGQVGEKLF

len: 14
j_gene: TRBJ2-3
v_gene: TRBV5-1
CDR3aa: ASSLAGRTRTDTQY

len: 11
j_gene: TRBJ2-3
v_gene: TRBV11-3
CDR3aa: ASSSRGGDTQY

len: 13
j_gene: TRBJ2-4
v_gene: TRBV18
CDR3aa: ASSRTGIPKNIQY

len: 12
j_gene: TRBJ1-1
v_gene: TRBV7-2
CDR3aa: ASSLGHTATEAF

len: 12
j_gene: TRBJ2-7
v_gene: TRBV29-1
CDR3aa: SVGAGQGVDEQY

len: 14
j_gene: TRBJ2-1
v_gene: TRBV27
CDR3aa: ASSLGVAGPYNEQF

len: 14
j_gene: TRBJ1-2
v_gene: TRBV3-1
CDR3aa: ASSQLKGQGARGYT

len: 12
j_gene: TRBJ2-3
v_gene: TRBV6-6
CDR3aa: ASSYPRGTDTQY

len: 11
j_gene: TRBJ2-5
v_gene: TRBV6-6
CDR3aa: ASGYYRGGTQY

len: 13
j_gene: TRBJ2-5
v_gene: TRBV3-1
CDR3aa: ASSQGPRDQETQY

len: 13
j_gene: TRBJ2-7
v_gene: TRBV27
CDR3aa: ASSPIAVNTYEQY

len: 13
j_gene: TRBJ1-5
v_gene: TRBV9
CDR3aa: ASSVGPGSNQPQH